This TCR beta chain comes out of a study of shared clonotypes between healthy human individuals. Germline lookup yields CDR1 MNHEY and CDR2 SMNVEV (reference sequence). The CDR3 runs to 15 residues. J was trimmed by 4 bases and V by 3 bases; bases with no gene match: 4. Method: immunoSEQ multiplex PCR; TCRdb's copy keeps in-frame clones and lacks some. This table has roughly 2,300,000 clones, just under 95% appearing once. This receptor was taken from a man aged 18 to 35 in good health. Some clones in this sample may be carry-over from other donors' samples. The V gene is TRBV27, the J gene TRBJ2-7; 12 bases align to TRBD2. The source material was naive CD4+ T cells from PBMCs. Subset here: CD45RA+ positively selected. The CDR3 DNA is TGTGCCAGCAGTTTCGGACTAGCGGGAAGGTACGAGCAGTACTTC. It codes for CASSFGLAGRYEQYF.